The 27 T cell receptor beta chains listed next were all sequenced from one sample in a study of cytomegalovirus exposure and HLA in healthy donors. The PCR ran on 60 Vbeta and 13 Jbeta primers. Sequencing used immunoSEQ multiplex PCR; TCRdb keeps in-frame clones, though not all of them. The sample lists around 130,000 clones, over 8.5% seen once, with around 6% in the top ten. Sequencing was performed on PBMCs. All receptors come from a woman between 40 and 50 years old in good health and CMV-seropositive.

As DNA, the CDR3 is TGTGCCTGGAGTGTACAAAGGGGCGGGGGAACGAACACTGAAGCTTTCTTT. Protein: CAWSVQRGGGTNTEAFF. The rearrangement uses TRBV30 and TRBJ1-1, with D possibly matching TRBD1 (5 bases). The V gene's germline CDR1 is GTSNPN and CDR2 SVGIG (reference sequence). V was clipped by 0 bases and J by 1 base, with 18 bases between them. This CDR3 spans 17 amino acids.

This clone was seen more than once but under ten times. This CDR3 is also generated by other DNA sequences in the sample. The V and J genes are TRBV6-5 and TRBJ1-5, with 9 positions matching TRBD1. From germline, CDR1 is MNHEY and CDR2 SVGAGI. The CDR3 totals 15 residues. With V trimmed by 8 bases and J by 1 base, 6 bases remained unmatched. The CDR3 region is CASRLGQGSNQPQHF. For the CDR3, the DNA is TGTGCCAGCCGCCTGGGACAGGGCAGCAATCAGCCCCAGCATTTT.

V usage is TRBV18 and J usage is TRBJ1-5; D gene uncertain. V lost 0 bases, J lost 1 base, and 4 bases lay in between. Germline-derived CDR1 and CDR2 are KGHSH and LQKENI. This CDR3 region has 14 residues. The CDR3 DNA sequence: TGTGCCAGCTCACCACCGTCAAGCAATCAGCCCCAGCATTTT. Translating it yields CASSPPSSNQPQHF.

This clone was recorded once. The chain joins TRBV5-1 to TRBJ2-1; TRBD1 matches at 8 bases. With 4 bases clipped from V and 5 bases from J, the junction kept 8 bases outside the gene matches. Germline assignment: CDR1 SGHRS and CDR2 YFSETQ. This CDR3 contains 15 residues. CDR3 sequence: CASSPTGVEDNEQFF. In DNA form, the CDR3 reads TGCGCCAGCAGCCCGACAGGGGTAGAGGACAATGAGCAGTTCTTC.

The chain recombines TRBV2 with TRBJ2-5; D is uncertain. V was clipped by 8 bases and J by 3 bases, with 7 bases between them. CDR3 length: 11 residues. From germline, CDR1 is SNHLY and CDR2 FYNNEI. For the CDR3, the DNA is TGTGCCAGCGAAACAGAAGAGACCCAGTACTTC. It codes for CASETEETQYF.

This clone was seen only a few times. This CDR3 reads CAWSVRDSSSGNTIYF. The CDR3 DNA reads as TGTGCCTGGAGTGTCAGGGACTCCAGCTCTGGAAACACCATATATTTT. V usage is TRBV30 and J usage is TRBJ1-3; maybe TRBD1 (5 bases). The CDR3 runs 16 residues. The germline CDR1 and CDR2 sequences are GTSNPN and SVGIG (reference sequence). V was trimmed by 0 bases and J by 0 bases, leaving 12 bases between them. Looking up the rest from reference TRBV30 and TRBJ1-3 gives the full variable domain: SQTIHQWPATLVQPVGSPLSLECTVEGTSNPNLYWYRQAAGRGLQLLFYSVGIGQISSEVPQNLSASRPQDRQFILSSKKLLLSDSGFYLCAWSVRDSSSGNTIYFGEGSWLTVV.

The V call is TRBV15, the J call TRBJ2-6; TRBD1 might be the D (6 bases). Germline CDR1 and CDR2: LNHNV and YYDKDF (reference sequence). The CDR3 extends over 17 amino acids. V dropped 1 base and J dropped 1 base, with 11 bases sitting between them. This CDR3 is CATSRARQGSGANVLTF. CDR3 nucleotide sequence: TGTGCCACCAGCAGAGCCCGGCAGGGGTCTGGGGCCAACGTCCTGACTTTC.

This clone was seen only a few times. The J gene is TRBJ1-4, the V gene TRBV28; D is uncertain. The germline V gene has CDR1 MDHEN and CDR2 SYDVKM. This CDR3 is built from 14 residues. Trimming removed 7 bases from V and 0 bases from J, with 9 bases in between. CDR3 amino acids: CASTELTTNEKLFF. CDR3 DNA sequence: TGTGCCAGCACCGAGCTGACAACTAATGAAAAACTGTTTTTT.

The chain recombines TRBV29-1 with TRBJ1-3, with a possible D match to TRBD1 (5 bases). The germline V gene has CDR1 SQVTM and CDR2 ANQGSEA. This CDR3 region has 14 residues. V lost 4 bases to trimming and J lost 0 bases, with 10 bases between them. This chain's CDR3 is CSVAAGHSGNTIYF. CDR3 nucleotide sequence: TGCAGCGTTGCGGCAGGGCACTCTGGAAACACCATATATTTT.

The chain combines TRBV6-5 with TRBJ2-7; a weak D match, TRBD2 (6 bases). The germline gives CDR1 MNHEY, CDR2 SVGAGI. V lost 6 bases, J lost 3 bases, and 9 bases lay in between. The CDR3 covers 12 residues. The CDR3 DNA follows: TGTGCCAGCAGGCGGGGCCTCTACGAGCAGTACTTC. This codes for CASRRGLYEQYF.

This rearrangement joins TRBV10-3 to TRBJ2-7; 9 bases map to TRBD2. The CDR3 runs 16 residues. CDR1 and CDR2 (germline): ENHRY, SYGVKD. Trimming at V came to 4 bases and at J to 0 bases, leaving 7 bases not matched to a gene. CDR3 amino acids: CAISGEGSGSSYEQYF. In nucleotides, the CDR3 is TGTGCCATCAGTGGAGAAGGTAGCGGGAGCTCCTACGAGCAGTACTTC.

Only a few counts were recorded for this clone. The chain is built from TRBV28 and TRBJ2-7; weak D call: TRBD1 (6 bases). This CDR3 has 14 residues. The germline gives CDR1 MDHEN, CDR2 SYDVKM. V lost 4 bases, J lost 2 bases, and 12 bases lay in between. The CDR3 region has the DNA TGTGCCAGCAGTTCCACAGGGCCCCCCTACGAGCAGTACTTC. This codes for CASSSTGPPYEQYF.

V and J are TRBV7-9 and TRBJ2-1, with TRBD2 matching 16 bases. Unmatched junction bases numbered 3, after V lost 5 bases and J lost 5 bases. The CDR3 runs 16 residues. Per the germline V gene, CDR1 is SEHNR and CDR2 is FQNEAQ (reference sequence). CDR3 in DNA: TGTGCCAGCAGCGCGGGACTAGCGGGGGGGAACAATGAGCAGTTCTTC. Translating gives CASSAGLAGGNNEQFF.

The V gene is TRBV21-1, the J gene TRBJ2-1; no DNA check was done on the table's D call, TRBD1. TRBV21-1 represents a pseudogene. This CDR3 is 15 amino acids long. The CDR3 here is CASSKGTGGYDEQFF. The CDR3 DNA reads as TGTGCCAGCAGCAAAGGGACAGGGGGGTATGATGAGCAGTTCTTC.

This clone was recorded a few times. V gene TRBV5-1 combines with J gene TRBJ1-1, with TRBD1 as a possible D gene (6 bases). CDR1 and CDR2 from the germline V gene are SGHRS and YFSETQ. With 0 bases removed from V and 3 bases from J, the gap between germline ends came to 15 bases. This CDR3 region has 16 residues. Here the CDR3 DNA reads TGCGCCAGCAGCTTGGGGGGAGGGGGAGGGGACACTGAAGCTTTCTTT. It encodes CASSLGGGGGDTEAFF. The complete variable domain, with remaining parts taken from reference TRBV5-1 and TRBJ1-1, reads KAGVTQTPRYLIKTRGQQVTLSCSPISGHRSVSWYQQTPGQGLQFLFEYFSETQRNKGNFPGRFSGRQFSNSRSEMNVSTLELGDSALYLCASSLGGGGGDTEAFFGQGTRLTVV.

This chain links TRBV7-2 with TRBJ1-5; D unresolved. This CDR3 has 14 amino acids. Between the trimmed V and J ends, which lost 1 base and 7 bases, there was a span of 11 bases. CDR1 and CDR2 from the germline V gene are SGHTA and FQGNSA. CDR3 DNA sequence: TGTGCCAGCAGCTTAGGAACCGCGGGGCAGCCCCAGCATTTT. This encodes CASSLGTAGQPQHF.

The rearrangement uses TRBV29-1 and TRBJ1-2; D gene uncertain. The ends were cut back, 2 bases at V and 6 bases at J, with 16 bases in the middle. This CDR3 is built from 14 residues. Looked up from germline, CDR1 is SQVTM and CDR2 is ANQGSEA. The CDR3 DNA follows: TGCAGCGTTGAAACCGTTGGAGGGCTCCATGGCTACACCTTC. It specifies CSVETVGGLHGYTF.

This rearrangement joins TRBV7-8 to TRBJ2-1; TRBD2 agrees at 15 bases. With 5 bases clipped from V and 7 bases from J, the junction kept 6 bases outside the gene matches. Germline CDR1 and CDR2: SGHVS and FQNEAQ. The CDR3 has 16 residues. In DNA, the CDR3 is TGTGCCAGCAGCCGTGGACTAGCGGGGGGGGGTAATGAGCAGTTCTTC. This sequence encodes CASSRGLAGGGNEQFF.

J is TRBJ2-4 and V is TRBV2; D may be TRBD1 (5 bases). The CDR3 has 13 amino acids. Trimming took 11 bases from V and 2 from J, leaving 13 bases between them. The germline V gene encodes CDR1 SNHLY and CDR2 FYNNEI. CDR3 nucleotide sequence: TGTGCCGGAAGGGGTGATCCCAAAAACATTCAGTACTTC. Encoded protein: CAGRGDPKNIQYF.

This clone was detected a few times. CDR3 protein: CASSEVAGGDGYTF. For the CDR3, the DNA is TGTGCCAGCAGTGAGGTTGCAGGGGGCGATGGCTACACCTTC. The chain uses TRBV6-4 and TRBJ1-2; TRBD1 agrees at 8 bases. The J segment lost 6 bases and the V segment lost 3 bases, leaving 6 bases of the junction unmatched. Germline CDR1 MRHNA, CDR2 SNTAGT. The CDR3 has 14 residues.

This clone was seen only a few times. V and J are TRBV10-3 and TRBJ1-1, with D perhaps TRBD1 (5 bases). This CDR3 has 15 amino acids. The germline V gene has CDR1 ENHRY and CDR2 SYGVKD. V was pared by 1 base and J by 1 base, with 10 bases between. CDR3 coding DNA: TGTGCCATCAGTGAGTTCCGGGACTGGAACACTGAAGCTTTCTTT. Amino acid sequence: CAISEFRDWNTEAFF.

Concerning this clone itself: Other DNA sequences within the sample encode an identical CDR3. The chain carries TRBV5-1 and TRBJ1-2; 8 bases line up with TRBD1. The trim removed 4 bases at V and 5 bases at J, leaving 7 bases unmatched. This CDR3 is 14 amino acids long. Germline assignment: CDR1 SGHRS and CDR2 YFSETQ. CDR3 loop: CASSPGQGGYGYTF. DNA for the CDR3: TGCGCCAGCAGCCCAGGACAGGGTGGTTATGGCTACACCTTC. The entire variable domain, with the rest obtained from reference TRBV5-1 and TRBJ1-2, is as follows: KAGVTQTPRYLIKTRGQQVTLSCSPISGHRSVSWYQQTPGQGLQFLFEYFSETQRNKGNFPGRFSGRQFSNSRSEMNVSTLELGDSALYLCASSPGQGGYGYTFGSGTRLTVV.

The CDR3 region is CASSLWDSRTEAFF. CDR3 sequence (DNA): TGTGCCAGCAGCTTGTGGGACAGTAGGACTGAAGCTTTCTTT. V usage is TRBV5-4 and J usage is TRBJ1-1; the match to TRBD1 covers 7 bases. Trimming at V came to 1 base and at J to 5 bases, leaving 5 bases not matched to a gene. Per the germline V gene, CDR1 is SGHNT and CDR2 is YYREEE (reference sequence). CDR3 length equals 14 residues.

This clone was picked up a small number of times. This chain links TRBV7-2 with TRBJ2-3, with D possibly TRBD2 on 6 matching bases. V was shortened by 1 base and J by 5 bases, with 16 bases between the two germline ends. This CDR3 is 16 amino acids long. The germline gives CDR1 SGHTA, CDR2 FQGNSA. DNA for the CDR3: TGTGCCAGCAGCTTAGATAGCTGGGGGGAAGTAGATACGCAGTATTTT. This encodes CASSLDSWGEVDTQYF.

This clone has a handful of counts. The rearrangement uses TRBV19 and TRBJ2-7, with TRBD1 as a possible D gene (5 bases). The germline gives CDR1 LNHDA, CDR2 SQIVND (reference sequence). Between the trimmed V and J ends, which lost 3 bases and 1 base, there was a span of 13 bases. This CDR3 has 15 amino acids. CDR3 residues: CASSIDAGISYEQYF. In DNA form, the CDR3 reads TGTGCCAGTAGTATTGATGCAGGGATTTCCTACGAGCAGTACTTC.

The chain links TRBV4-1 to TRBJ1-4; D is perhaps TRBD1 (6 bases). Germline CDR1 is MGHRA and CDR2 is YSYEKL. The V and J ends lost 1 base and 6 bases respectively, with 15 bases between them. CDR3 length: 16 residues. The CDR3 nucleotides are TGCGCCAGCAGCCAAGCTACCGGGACACACTATGAAAAACTGTTTTTT. It yields the protein CASSQATGTHYEKLFF.

The sample holds a few counts of this clone. The chain employs TRBV7-4 and TRBJ1-1, with D unclear. The germline V gene encodes CDR1 SGHVT and CDR2 SQSDAQ. V was trimmed by 5 bases and J by 1 base, leaving 17 bases between them. The CDR3 runs 16 residues. Written as DNA, the CDR3 is TGTGCCAGCAGCCCAGAACCGACAAAAGCGAACACTGAAGCTTTCTTT. Its protein is CASSPEPTKANTEAFF.